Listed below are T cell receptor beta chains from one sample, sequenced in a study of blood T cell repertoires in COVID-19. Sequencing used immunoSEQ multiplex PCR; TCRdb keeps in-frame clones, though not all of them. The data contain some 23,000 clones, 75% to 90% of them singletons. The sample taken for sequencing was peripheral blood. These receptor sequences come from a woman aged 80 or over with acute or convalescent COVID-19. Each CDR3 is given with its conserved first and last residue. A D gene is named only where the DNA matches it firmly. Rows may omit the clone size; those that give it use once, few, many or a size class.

CDR3 protein: CASSLGPGETQYF; CDR3 DNA: TGTGCCAGCAGTTTAGGACCCGGGGAGACCCAGTACTTC; J gene: TRBJ2-5; clone size: NA; D gene: NA; CDR3 length: 13; V gene: TRBV12-3/TRBV12-4
CDR3 protein: CASRIGQGGTVANEKLFF; CDR3 DNA: TGTGCCAGCAGGATAGGACAGGGGGGTACCGTCGCTAATGAAAAGCTGTTTTTT; J gene: TRBJ1-4; clone size: NA; D gene: TRBD1; CDR3 length: 18; V gene: TRBV2
CDR3 protein: CASSLDRATEAFF; CDR3 DNA: TGCGCCAGCAGCCTAGACAGGGCGACTGAAGCTTTCTTT; J gene: TRBJ1-1; clone size: once; D gene: TRBD1; CDR3 length: 13; V gene: TRBV4-1
CDR3 protein: CASSLATGKFTEAFF; CDR3 DNA: TGTGCCAGCAGCTTAGCGACAGGGAAATTTACTGAAGCTTTCTTT; J gene: TRBJ1-1; clone size: NA; D gene: TRBD1; CDR3 length: 15; V gene: TRBV7-9
CDR3 protein: CASSPGVAGFPYEQYF; CDR3 DNA: TGTGCCAGCAGCCCCGGGGTAGCGGGATTCCCCTACGAGCAGTACTTC; J gene: TRBJ2-7; clone size: NA; D gene: TRBD2; CDR3 length: 16; V gene: TRBV6-2/TRBV6-3
CDR3 protein: CASSPLGLSYEQYF; CDR3 DNA: TGTGCCAGCTCACCCTTGGGACTGTCCTACGAGCAGTACTTC; J gene: TRBJ2-7; clone size: NA; D gene: NA; CDR3 length: 14; V gene: TRBV18
CDR3 protein: CASSLQSFTGEQFF; CDR3 DNA: TGTGCCAGCAGCTTACAAAGTTTTACGGGTGAGCAGTTCTTC; J gene: TRBJ2-1; clone size: NA; D gene: NA; CDR3 length: 14; V gene: TRBV7-2
CDR3 protein: CASSPIAGGGDEQFF; CDR3 DNA: TGTGCCAGCAGCCCGATAGCGGGGGGCGGTGATGAGCAGTTCTTC; J gene: TRBJ2-1; clone size: NA; D gene: TRBD2; CDR3 length: 15; V gene: TRBV9
CDR3 protein: CASSSQEYSNQPQHF; CDR3 DNA: TGTGCCAGCAGCTCACAGGAGTATAGCAATCAGCCCCAGCATTTT; J gene: TRBJ1-5; clone size: NA; D gene: NA; CDR3 length: 15; V gene: TRBV6-6
CDR3 protein: CASSDDRATSGYTF; CDR3 DNA: TGTGCCAGCAGTGACGACAGGGCAACGAGCGGCTACACCTTC; J gene: TRBJ1-2; clone size: NA; D gene: TRBD1; CDR3 length: 14; V gene: TRBV25-1
CDR3 protein: CASSQDPRTGAFF; CDR3 DNA: TGTGCCAGCAGCCAAGATCCAAGGACAGGGGCTTTCTTT; J gene: TRBJ1-1; clone size: NA; D gene: TRBD1; CDR3 length: 13; V gene: TRBV3-1/TRBV3-2
CDR3 protein: CASSLGPGTDSPLHF; CDR3 DNA: TGCGCCAGCAGCTTAGGGCCAGGGACTGATTCACCCCTCCACTTT; J gene: TRBJ1-6; clone size: once; D gene: NA; CDR3 length: 15; V gene: TRBV5-1
CDR3 protein: CASSNVGGTDEQFF; CDR3 DNA: TGCGCCAGCAGTAACGTAGGGGGTACGGATGAGCAGTTCTTC; J gene: TRBJ2-1; clone size: NA; D gene: NA; CDR3 length: 14; V gene: TRBV5-1
CDR3 protein: CASSLYRDEKLFF; CDR3 DNA: TGTGCCAGTAGTCTGTACAGGGACGAAAAACTGTTTTTT; J gene: TRBJ1-4; clone size: NA; D gene: NA; CDR3 length: 13; V gene: TRBV19
CDR3 protein: CASSPWQGLTNEKLFF; CDR3 DNA: TGTGCCAGCAGCCCCTGGCAGGGTTTAACTAATGAAAAACTGTTTTTT; J gene: TRBJ1-4; clone size: NA; D gene: NA; CDR3 length: 16; V gene: TRBV27
CDR3 protein: CASSQRISGNTIYF; CDR3 DNA: TGCGCCAGCAGCCAGCGGATCTCTGGAAACACCATATATTTT; J gene: TRBJ1-3; clone size: NA; D gene: NA; CDR3 length: 14; V gene: TRBV4-1
CDR3 protein: CASTSSGSPTSYNEQFF; CDR3 DNA: TGTGCCAGCACTTCTAGCGGGAGTCCCACGTCTTACAATGAGCAGTTCTTC; J gene: TRBJ2-1; clone size: NA; D gene: TRBD2; CDR3 length: 17; V gene: TRBV28
CDR3 protein: CASSPPGLAGGETQYF; CDR3 DNA: TGTGCCAGCAGCCCACCGGGTCTAGCGGGAGGGGAGACCCAGTACTTC; J gene: TRBJ2-5; clone size: NA; D gene: TRBD2; CDR3 length: 16; V gene: TRBV7-2
CDR3 protein: CAWTVGLAVTAKREQYF; CDR3 DNA: TGTGCCTGGACCGTAGGTTTAGCGGTGACTGCGAAGAGGGAGCAGTACTTC; J gene: TRBJ2-7; clone size: few; D gene: NA; CDR3 length: 17; V gene: TRBV30
CDR3 protein: CASSIRGGNEQFF; CDR3 DNA: TGTGCCAGTAGTATCCGGGGAGGAAATGAGCAGTTCTTC; J gene: TRBJ2-1; clone size: NA; D gene: NA; CDR3 length: 13; V gene: TRBV19
CDR3 protein: CASRAMAAGELFF; CDR3 DNA: TGTGCCAGCAGAGCTATGGCGGCCGGGGAGCTGTTTTTT; J gene: TRBJ2-2; clone size: NA; D gene: NA; CDR3 length: 13; V gene: TRBV7-9
CDR3 protein: CASSFDGAYGYTF; CDR3 DNA: TGTGCCAGCAGTTTCGACGGAGCCTATGGCTACACCTTC; J gene: TRBJ1-2; clone size: NA; D gene: NA; CDR3 length: 13; V gene: TRBV12-3/TRBV12-4
CDR3 protein: CASSSRPMGERNTEAFF; CDR3 DNA: TGTGCCAGCAGCTCAAGACCGATGGGCGAGAGGAACACTGAAGCTTTCTTT; J gene: TRBJ1-1; clone size: NA; D gene: NA; CDR3 length: 17; V gene: TRBV7-8
CDR3 protein: CASSQPGYYMNTEAFF; CDR3 DNA: TGTGCCAGCAGCCAACCAGGGTATTACATGAACACTGAAGCTTTCTTT; J gene: TRBJ1-1; clone size: NA; D gene: NA; CDR3 length: 16; V gene: TRBV5-4
CDR3 protein: CASSWGQRTTNEKLFF; CDR3 DNA: TGTGCCAGTAGTTGGGGACAGAGAACAACTAATGAAAAACTGTTTTTT; J gene: TRBJ1-4; clone size: NA; D gene: TRBD1; CDR3 length: 16; V gene: TRBV19
CDR3 protein: CASSLWSGGNNEKLFF; CDR3 DNA: TGTGCCAGCAGCTTATGGAGCGGGGGGAATAATGAAAAACTGTTTTTT; J gene: TRBJ1-4; clone size: NA; D gene: NA; CDR3 length: 16; V gene: TRBV7-2
CDR3 protein: CASTTGTGGTEAFF; CDR3 DNA: TGTGCCAGTACCACTGGGACGGGAGGTACTGAAGCTTTCTTT; J gene: TRBJ1-1; clone size: NA; D gene: NA; CDR3 length: 14; V gene: TRBV19
CDR3 protein: CASSPPAGELFF; CDR3 DNA: TGTGCCAGCAGCCCCCCGGCCGGGGAGCTGTTTTTT; J gene: TRBJ2-2; clone size: few; D gene: NA; CDR3 length: 12; V gene: TRBV9
CDR3 protein: CASSLGASGELFF; CDR3 DNA: TGTGCCAGCAGTTTAGGTGCGTCCGGGGAGCTGTTTTTT; J gene: TRBJ2-2; clone size: few; D gene: NA; CDR3 length: 13; V gene: TRBV12-3/TRBV12-4
CDR3 protein: CASKERESAETQYF; CDR3 DNA: TGTGCCAGCAAGGAGCGGGAGAGTGCTGAGACCCAGTACTTC; J gene: TRBJ2-5; clone size: NA; D gene: TRBD2; CDR3 length: 14; V gene: TRBV7-2
CDR3 protein: CASSSQGSGGPGNEQFF; CDR3 DNA: TGTGCCAGCAGCTCCCAAGGCTCGGGAGGGCCCGGCAATGAGCAGTTCTTC; J gene: TRBJ2-1; clone size: medium-sized; D gene: TRBD2; CDR3 length: 17; V gene: TRBV11-3
CDR3 protein: CASRLTGAGTEAFF; CDR3 DNA: TGTGCCAGCAGACTGACAGGGGCGGGCACTGAAGCTTTCTTT; J gene: TRBJ1-1; clone size: NA; D gene: TRBD1; CDR3 length: 14; V gene: TRBV6-4